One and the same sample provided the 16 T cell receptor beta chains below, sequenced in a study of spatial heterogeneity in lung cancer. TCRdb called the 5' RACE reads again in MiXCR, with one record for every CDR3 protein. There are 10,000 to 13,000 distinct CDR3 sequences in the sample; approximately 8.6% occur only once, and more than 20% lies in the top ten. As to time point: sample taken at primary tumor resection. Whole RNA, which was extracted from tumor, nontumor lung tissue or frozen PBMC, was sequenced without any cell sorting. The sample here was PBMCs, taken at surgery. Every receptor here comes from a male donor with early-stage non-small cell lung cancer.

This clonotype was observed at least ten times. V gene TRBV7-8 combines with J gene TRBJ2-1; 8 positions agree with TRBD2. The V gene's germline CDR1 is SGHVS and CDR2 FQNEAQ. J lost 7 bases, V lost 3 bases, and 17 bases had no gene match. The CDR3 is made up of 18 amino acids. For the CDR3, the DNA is TGTGCCAGCAGCTTTTTAAGCGGGGGCCGCTCGGCCGTGAATGAGCAGTTCTTC. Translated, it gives CASSFLSGGRSAVNEQFF.

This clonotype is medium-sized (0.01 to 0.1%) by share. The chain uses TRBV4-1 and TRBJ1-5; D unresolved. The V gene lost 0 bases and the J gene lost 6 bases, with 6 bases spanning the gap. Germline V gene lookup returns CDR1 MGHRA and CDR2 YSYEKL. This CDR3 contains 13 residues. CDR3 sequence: CASSQDSGQPQHF. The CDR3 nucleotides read TGCGCCAGCAGCCAAGATTCGGGTCAGCCCCAGCATTTT.

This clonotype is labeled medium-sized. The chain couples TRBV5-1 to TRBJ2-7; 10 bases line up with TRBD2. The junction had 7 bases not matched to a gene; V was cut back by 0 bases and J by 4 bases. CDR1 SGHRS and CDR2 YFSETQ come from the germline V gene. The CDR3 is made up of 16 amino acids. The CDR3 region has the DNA TGCGCCAGCAGCTTGGCCGATCTAGCGGGGGTTTACGAGCAGTACTTC. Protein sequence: CASSLADLAGVYEQYF.

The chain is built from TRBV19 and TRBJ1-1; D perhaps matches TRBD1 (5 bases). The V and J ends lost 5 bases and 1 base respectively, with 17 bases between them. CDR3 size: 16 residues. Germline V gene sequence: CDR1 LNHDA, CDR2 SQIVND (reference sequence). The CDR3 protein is CASSRMPGRGNTEAFF. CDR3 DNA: TGTGCCAGTAGTCGTATGCCGGGACGTGGGAACACTGAAGCTTTCTTT.

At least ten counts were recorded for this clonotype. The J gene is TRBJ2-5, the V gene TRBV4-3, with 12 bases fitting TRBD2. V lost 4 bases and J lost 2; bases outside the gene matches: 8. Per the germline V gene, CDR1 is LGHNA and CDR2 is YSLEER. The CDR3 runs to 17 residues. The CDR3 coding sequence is TGCGCCAGCAGCCCAGGAAGGACTAGCGGGGAACAAGAGACCCAGTACTTC. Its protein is CASSPGRTSGEQETQYF.

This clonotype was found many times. Here the CDR3 DNA reads TGTGCCACCAGTGATTTGTGGGGCGGGGAGCTGTTTTTT. Protein product: CATSDLWGGELFF. This rearrangement joins TRBV24-1 to TRBJ2-2; no clear D gene. V lost 0 bases, J lost 7 bases, and 5 bases lay in between. Germline V gene lookup returns CDR1 KGHDR and CDR2 SFDVKD. The CDR3 contains 13 residues.

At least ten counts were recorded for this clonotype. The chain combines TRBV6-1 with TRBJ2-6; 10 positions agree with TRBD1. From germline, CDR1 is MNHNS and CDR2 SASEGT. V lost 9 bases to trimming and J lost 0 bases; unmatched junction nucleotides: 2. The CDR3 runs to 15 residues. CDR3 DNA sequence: TGTGCCAGTAGGACAGGGGGCTCTGGGGCCAACGTCCTGACTTTC. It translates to CASRTGGSGANVLTF.

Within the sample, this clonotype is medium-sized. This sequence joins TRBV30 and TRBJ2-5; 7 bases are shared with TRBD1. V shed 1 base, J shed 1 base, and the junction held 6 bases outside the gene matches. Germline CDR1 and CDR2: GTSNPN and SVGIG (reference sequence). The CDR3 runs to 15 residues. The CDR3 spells CAWSGPNRGQETQYF. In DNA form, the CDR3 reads TGTGCCTGGAGTGGACCCAACAGGGGCCAAGAGACCCAGTACTTC.

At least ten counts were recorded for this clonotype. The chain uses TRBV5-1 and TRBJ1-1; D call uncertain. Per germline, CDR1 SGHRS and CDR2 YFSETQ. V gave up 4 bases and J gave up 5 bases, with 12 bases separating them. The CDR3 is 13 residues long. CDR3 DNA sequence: TGCGCCAGCAGCCCCCGGGAGGGAACTGAAGCTTTCTTT. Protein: CASSPREGTEAFF.

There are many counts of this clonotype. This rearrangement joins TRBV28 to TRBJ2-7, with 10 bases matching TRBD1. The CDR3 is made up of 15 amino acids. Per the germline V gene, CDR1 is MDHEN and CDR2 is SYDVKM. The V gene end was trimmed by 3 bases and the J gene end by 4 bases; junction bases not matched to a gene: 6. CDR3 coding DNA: TGTGCCAGCAGTTTGGAGGGACAGGGGAGTTACGAGCAGTACTTC. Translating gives CASSLEGQGSYEQYF.

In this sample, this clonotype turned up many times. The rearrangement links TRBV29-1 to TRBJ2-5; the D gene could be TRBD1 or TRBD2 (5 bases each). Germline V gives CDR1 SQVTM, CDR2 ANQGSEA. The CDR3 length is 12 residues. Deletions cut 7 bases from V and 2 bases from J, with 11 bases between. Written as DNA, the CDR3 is TGCAGCGCCTGGGACGAACAAGAGACCCAGTACTTC. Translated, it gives CSAWDEQETQYF.

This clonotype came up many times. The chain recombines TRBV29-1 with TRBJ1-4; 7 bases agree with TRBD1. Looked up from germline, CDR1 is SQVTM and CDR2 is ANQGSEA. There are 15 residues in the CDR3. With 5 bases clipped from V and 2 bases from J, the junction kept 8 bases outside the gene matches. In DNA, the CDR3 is TGCAGCGTTTCGGGCGGACAGGCGACTAATGAAAAACTGTTTTTT. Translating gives CSVSGGQATNEKLFF. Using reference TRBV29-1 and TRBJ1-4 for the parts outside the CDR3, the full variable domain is SAVISQKPSRDICQRGTSLTIQCQVDSQVTMMFWYRQQPGQSLTLIATANQGSEATYESGFVIDKFPISRPNLTFSTLTVSNMSPEDSSIYLCSVSGGQATNEKLFFGSGTQLSVL.

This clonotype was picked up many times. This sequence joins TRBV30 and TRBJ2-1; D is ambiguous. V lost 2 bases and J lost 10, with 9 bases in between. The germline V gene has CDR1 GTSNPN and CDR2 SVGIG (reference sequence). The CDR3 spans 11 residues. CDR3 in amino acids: CAWSPSLEQFF. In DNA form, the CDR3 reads TGTGCCTGGAGTCCATCCCTGGAGCAGTTCTTC.

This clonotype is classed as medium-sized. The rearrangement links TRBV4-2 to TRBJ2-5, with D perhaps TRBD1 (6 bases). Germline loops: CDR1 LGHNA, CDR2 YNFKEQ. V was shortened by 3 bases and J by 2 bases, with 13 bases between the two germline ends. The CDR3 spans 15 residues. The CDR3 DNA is TGTGCCAGCAGCCAGGGAACCGGGACACAAGAGACCCAGTACTTC. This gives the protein CASSQGTGTQETQYF.

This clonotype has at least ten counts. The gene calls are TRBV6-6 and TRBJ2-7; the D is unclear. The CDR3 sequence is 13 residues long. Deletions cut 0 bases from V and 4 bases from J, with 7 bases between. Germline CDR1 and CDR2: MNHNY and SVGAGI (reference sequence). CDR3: CASSYSASYEQYF. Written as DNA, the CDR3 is TGTGCCAGCAGTTACTCCGCAAGTTACGAGCAGTACTTC.

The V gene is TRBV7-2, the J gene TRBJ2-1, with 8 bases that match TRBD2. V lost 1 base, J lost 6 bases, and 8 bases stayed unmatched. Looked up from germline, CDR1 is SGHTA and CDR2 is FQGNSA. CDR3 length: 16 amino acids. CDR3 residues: CASSLGAGGRGNEQFF. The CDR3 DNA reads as TGTGCCAGCAGCTTAGGTGCGGGAGGTAGAGGCAATGAGCAGTTCTTC.